Listed below are T cell receptor beta chains from one sample, sequenced in a study of blood T cell repertoires in COVID-19. This table comes from immunoSEQ multiplex PCR, and its TCRdb copy is limited to in-frame clones, with some not included. Of around 420,000 clones detected, approximately 85% appear once; the ten largest clones hold more than 2%. The sequenced sample consisted of PBMCs or T cells enriched from blood (not recorded which). The origin of the receptors is a woman in her thirties or forties with acute COVID-19. Each CDR3 is given with its conserved first and last residue. Each record gives: CDR3 protein, CDR3 DNA, D gene, clone size, V gene, J gene. The D gene is left open where the match is weak. Clone size is shown for a subset of rows, as once, few, many or a class of expanded clone.

CAWSANRGNTEAFF	TGTGCCTGGAGTGCAAACAGGGGGAACACTGAAGCTTTCTTT	TRBD1	-	TRBV30	TRBJ1-1
CASSGIVGTDTQYF	TGTGCCAGCAGTGGAATAGTTGGCACAGATACGCAGTATTTT	-	-	TRBV2	TRBJ2-3
CASSGGAGNQPQHF	TGTGCCAGTAGTGGCGGGGCCGGGAATCAGCCCCAGCATTTT	-	-	TRBV19	TRBJ1-5
CASSLVGAQGTGANVLTF	TGTGCCAGCAGCTTAGTAGGAGCGCAGGGGACCGGGGCCAACGTCCTGACTTTC	-	-	TRBV7-9	TRBJ2-6
CASSPSGGVGDTQYF	TGTGCCAGCAGCCCCAGCGGGGGGGTCGGAGATACGCAGTATTTT	TRBD2	-	TRBV3-1/TRBV3-2	TRBJ2-3
CASSWSGQIGNTIYF	TGTGCCAGCAGTTGGTCGGGACAGATCGGAAACACCATATATTTT	TRBD1	-	TRBV6-5	TRBJ1-3
CASSYSGDTEAFF	TGTGCCAGCAGCTACTCAGGGGACACTGAAGCTTTCTTT	-	-	TRBV2	TRBJ1-1
CASSTGTGYNYGYTF	TGTGCCAGCAGCACCGGGACAGGGTACAACTATGGCTACACCTTC	TRBD1	-	TRBV5-8	TRBJ1-2
CASSVTDRGDNSPLHF	TGTGCCAGCAGCGTAACTGACAGGGGAGATAATTCACCCCTCCACTTT	TRBD1	-	TRBV9	TRBJ1-6
CASSKGTVYGYTF	TGTGCCAGTAGTAAAGGGACAGTCTATGGCTACACCTTC	TRBD1	-	TRBV19	TRBJ1-2
CASTTGTGQPQHF	TGTGCCAGCACCACCGGAACGGGGCAGCCCCAGCATTTT	-	-	TRBV3-1/TRBV3-2	TRBJ1-5
CSAATGGRETQYF	TGCAGCGCCGCGACAGGGGGGCGGGAGACCCAGTACTTC	TRBD1	-	TRBV29-1	TRBJ2-5
CSASDGWGYTF	TGCAGTGCTAGCGATGGCTGGGGCTACACCTTC	-	once	TRBV20-1	TRBJ1-2
CASTLTTLGANVLTF	TGCGCCAGCACCCTTACTACGCTTGGGGCCAACGTCCTGACTTTC	-	-	TRBV5-1	TRBJ2-6
CASSLYSETGSSYEQYF	TGTGCCAGCAGTTTATATTCGGAGACAGGGAGCTCCTACGAGCAGTACTTC	TRBD1	-	TRBV27	TRBJ2-7
CASSVAGYNQPQHF	TGTGCCAGCAGCGTAGCGGGATACAATCAGCCCCAGCATTTT	-	-	TRBV9	TRBJ1-5
CASSSPGWQPQHF	TGTGCCAGCAGCTCGCCGGGGTGGCAGCCCCAGCATTTT	-	-	TRBV12-1	TRBJ1-5
CSVAGTGDQPQHF	TGCAGCGTTGCCGGGACAGGGGATCAGCCCCAGCATTTT	TRBD1	-	TRBV29-1	TRBJ1-5
CASSQDGSGYQETQYF	TGTGCCAGCAGCCAAGATGGTTCAGGGTACCAAGAGACCCAGTACTTC	-	-	TRBV3-1/TRBV3-2	TRBJ2-5
CASSPEVGGSYYNEQFF	TGTGCCAGCTCACCGGAGGTGGGAGGCAGTTACTACAATGAGCAGTTCTTC	-	-	TRBV18	TRBJ2-1
CASSQMRGGFNEQYF	TGTGCCAGCAGCCAAATGCGGGGGGGCTTCAACGAGCAGTACTTC	TRBD2	-	TRBV3-1/TRBV3-2	TRBJ2-7
CSASSNPDQTGPYGYTF	TGCAGTGCTAGTTCGAATCCAGACCAGACAGGACCCTATGGCTACACCTTC	-	-	TRBV20-1	TRBJ1-2
CASRIRGGQETQYF	TGTGCCAGCAGAATACGGGGGGGCCAAGAGACCCAGTACTTC	TRBD2	-	TRBV6-5	TRBJ2-5
CASNQVDTEAFF	TGTGCCAGCAATCAGGTGGACACTGAAGCTTTCTTT	-	-	TRBV2	TRBJ1-1
CASSAQGGYTEAFF	TGTGCCAGCAGCGCGCAGGGGGGATACACTGAAGCTTTCTTT	TRBD1	-	TRBV9	TRBJ1-1
CASSMGQGTYGYTF	TGTGCCAGTAGTATGGGTCAGGGGACCTATGGCTACACCTTC	-	-	TRBV19	TRBJ1-2
CASSILIDYGYTF	TGTGCCAGTAGTATTTTGATAGACTATGGCTACACCTTC	-	-	TRBV19	TRBJ1-2
CASSPRTVPSYGYTF	TGTGCCAGCAGCCCCAGGACAGTACCCTCCTATGGCTACACCTTC	-	-	TRBV3-1/TRBV3-2	TRBJ1-2
CASSEGTESSTDTQYF	TGTGCCAGCAGCGAGGGGACAGAATCTAGCACAGATACGCAGTATTTT	TRBD1	-	TRBV9	TRBJ2-3
CASSSNADNEQFF	TGCGCCAGCAGCTCCAACGCAGACAATGAGCAGTTCTTC	-	-	TRBV5-1	TRBJ2-1
CAIPAGQDSAEAFF	TGTGCCATCCCCGCGGGACAGGATAGCGCTGAAGCTTTCTTT	TRBD1	-	TRBV6-4	TRBJ1-1
CASSKRTGPTDTQYF	TGTGCCAGCAGCAAGCGGACAGGGCCCACAGATACGCAGTATTTT	TRBD1	-	TRBV5-8	TRBJ2-3
CASSKGERREKLFF	TGTGCCAGCAGCAAAGGGGAGAGGCGGGAAAAACTGTTTTTT	-	-	TRBV21-1	TRBJ1-4
CSPYTGELFF	TGCAGCCCCTATACCGGGGAGCTGTTTTTT	-	-	TRBV29-1	TRBJ2-2
CASRGTVRSNQPQHF	TGTGCCAGCAGGGGGACAGTGAGGAGCAATCAGCCCCAGCATTTT	TRBD1	-	TRBV2	TRBJ1-5
CASSVRDRNYGYTF	TGTGCCAGCAGCGTACGAGACAGAAACTATGGCTACACCTTC	-	-	TRBV9	TRBJ1-2
CASSLGPGQPNYGYTF	TGCGCCAGCAGCTTGGGTCCGGGACAGCCAAACTATGGCTACACCTTC	TRBD1	-	TRBV5-1	TRBJ1-2
CSASPWGGYGYTF	TGCAGTGCTAGTCCCTGGGGCGGATATGGCTACACCTTC	-	-	TRBV20-1	TRBJ1-2
CASSLTHPGQGTEKLFF	TGTGCCAGCTCACTCACCCATCCGGGACAGGGGACAGAAAAACTGTTTTTT	TRBD1	-	TRBV18	TRBJ1-4
CASSVTGAAEQYF	TGCGCCAGCAGTGTTACGGGTGCGGCCGAGCAGTACTTC	-	-	TRBV10-1	TRBJ2-7
CASSLGGTYTEAFF	TGTGCCAGCAGCTTAGGGGGGACTTACACTGAAGCTTTCTTT	-	-	TRBV7-9	TRBJ1-1
CASSLSGVWDTQYF	TGTGCCAGCAGCTTATCAGGGGTATGGGATACGCAGTATTTT	-	-	TRBV7-9	TRBJ2-3
CASSLNFGDNEQFF	TGTGCCAGCAGCCTTAATTTCGGGGACAATGAGCAGTTCTTC	-	-	TRBV3-1/TRBV3-2	TRBJ2-1
CATSDPKQGADTQYF	TGTGCCACCAGTGACCCCAAACAGGGGGCAGATACGCAGTATTTT	TRBD1	-	TRBV24-1	TRBJ2-3
CASSQGRATRETQYF	TGTGCCAGCAGCCAAGGCAGGGCGACACGGGAGACCCAGTACTTC	-	-	TRBV14	TRBJ2-5
CATSRDQAGGSYEQYF	TGTGCCACCAGCAGAGATCAAGCGGGAGGGAGCTACGAGCAGTACTTC	TRBD2	-	TRBV15	TRBJ2-7
CASRSGGAYNEQFF	TGTGCCAGCAGGAGCGGGGGGGCCTACAATGAGCAGTTCTTC	TRBD2	-	TRBV11-2	TRBJ2-1
CASSLFGTPSDNEQFF	TGTGCCAGCAGCTTATTCGGGACACCGTCGGACAATGAGCAGTTCTTC	-	-	TRBV11-3	TRBJ2-1
CASSSTGLAAETQYF	TGTGCCAGCAGCTCGACCGGACTAGCGGCGGAGACCCAGTACTTC	TRBD2	-	TRBV7-6	TRBJ2-5
CASSDEGLTLYGYTF	TGTGCCAGCAGTGATGAGGGACTAACCTTATATGGCTACACCTTC	-	-	TRBV25-1	TRBJ1-2
CASSSGTGSGIDTQYF	TGTGCCAGCAGCTCCGGGACAGGGTCCGGAATAGATACGCAGTATTTT	TRBD1	-	TRBV5-6	TRBJ2-3
CASSSRAGYTF	TGTGCCAGCAGTTCCAGGGCGGGCTACACCTTC	-	-	TRBV6-5	TRBJ1-2